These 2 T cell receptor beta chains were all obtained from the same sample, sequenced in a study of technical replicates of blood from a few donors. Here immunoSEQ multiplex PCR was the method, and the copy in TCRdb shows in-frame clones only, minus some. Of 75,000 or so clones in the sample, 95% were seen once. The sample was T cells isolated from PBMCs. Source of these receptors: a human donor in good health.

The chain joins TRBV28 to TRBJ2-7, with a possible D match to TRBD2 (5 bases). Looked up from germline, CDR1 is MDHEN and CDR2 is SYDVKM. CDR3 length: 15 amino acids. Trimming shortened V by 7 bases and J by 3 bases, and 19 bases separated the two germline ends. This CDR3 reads CASNLGRTGFYEQYF. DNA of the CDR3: TGTGCCAGCAACTTAGGACGGACGGGGTTCTACGAGCAGTACTTC.

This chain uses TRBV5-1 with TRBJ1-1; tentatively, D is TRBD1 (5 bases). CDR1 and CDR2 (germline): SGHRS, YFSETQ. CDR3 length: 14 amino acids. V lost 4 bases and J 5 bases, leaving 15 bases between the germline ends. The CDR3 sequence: CASSTGTGGTEAFF. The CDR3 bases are TGCGCCAGCAGCACGGGGACGGGGGGGACTGAAGCTTTCTTT.